A few counts support the clone carrying this T cell receptor (beta chain). TCRdb processed the 5' RACE reads anew with MiXCR; each CDR3 protein has one entry. The sample lists 200,000 to 300,000 distinct CDR3 sequences; approximately 3.6% were seen once. Germline V CDR1 and CDR2: SGHTA, FQGNSA. This CDR3 is built from 15 residues. Deletions cut 5 bases from V and 3 bases from J, with 16 bases between. These data come from a study of T cells after yellow fever vaccination. About the study: In the case of low-cell-number fractions, SMART-Seq v4 Ultra Low Input was used for preparation.

The sequencing used PBMCs, collected 15 days after the yellow fever booster vaccination. The genes are TRBV7-2 and TRBJ1-2; tentatively, D is TRBD1 (6 bases). The origin of this receptor is a man between 18 and 29 years old who received the YFV17D yellow fever vaccine. The CDR3 is CASSPYPRTDYGYTF. The CDR3 DNA is TGTGCCAGCAGCCCCTATCCCCGGACAGACTATGGCTACACCTTC.